The 28 T cell receptor beta chains below come from one sample, sequenced in a study of T cell responses to AZD1222 COVID-19 vaccine. Profiling relied on immunoSEQ multiplex PCR, and the TCRdb table lists in-frame clones only, not all of them. The table includes about 150,000 clones, 90% detected once. Sequences were derived from peripheral blood, sampled on day 0 of AZD1222 vaccination. These receptors all come from an adult in good health.

This clone was recorded only once. The chain combines TRBV9 with TRBJ1-2; tentative D call: TRBD1 (5 bases). CDR1 and CDR2 from the germline V gene are SGDLS and YYNGEE. V shed 5 bases and J shed 3 bases, with 11 bases lying between them. The CDR3 is 13 amino acids. The CDR3 region has the DNA TGTGCCAGCAGTCGGGACGGTGACTATGGCTACACCTTC. Protein: CASSRDGDYGYTF. Variable domain in full (rest from reference TRBV9 and TRBJ1-2): DSGVTQTPKHLITATGQRVTLRCSPRSGDLSVYWYQQSLDQGLQFLIQYYNGEERAKGNILERFSAQQFPDLHSELNLSSLELGDSALYFCASSRDGDYGYTFGSGTRLTVV.

The genes are TRBV6-2 or TRBV6-3 and TRBJ2-7, with 9 nucleotides matching TRBD1. The CDR3 covers 15 residues. The junction had 13 bases not matched to a gene; V was cut back by 4 bases and J by 9 bases. Germline CDR1 and CDR2: MNHEY and SVGEGT. The CDR3 sequence is CASSLTGTGPVWQYF. The DNA of the CDR3 is TGTGCCAGCAGTTTAACCGGGACAGGGCCAGTTTGGCAGTACTTC.

The chain is built from TRBV7-9 and TRBJ1-4; D uncertain. The V end was cut by 7 bases, the J end by 7 bases, with 13 bases between. This CDR3 comprises 13 residues. Germline V gene sequence: CDR1 SEHNR, CDR2 FQNEAQ (reference sequence). The CDR3 sequence is CASIPLEGEKLFF. The CDR3 DNA reads as TGTGCCAGCATCCCACTTGAGGGTGAAAAACTGTTTTTT.

A few counts support this clone. This chain links TRBV6-6 with TRBJ1-5; weak D call: TRBD1 (5 bases). Looked up from germline, CDR1 is MNHNY and CDR2 is SVGAGI (reference sequence). V lost 7 bases, J lost 7 bases, and 17 bases lay in between. The CDR3 sequence is 14 residues long. The CDR3, as DNA: TGTGCCAGCATTCCCGGGGGGTTCAGCCAGCCCCAGCATTTT. Its translation: CASIPGGFSQPQHF.

The count of this clone is one. The chain combines TRBV10-3 with TRBJ2-7; TRBD1 matches 9 bases. Looked up from germline, CDR1 is ENHRY and CDR2 is SYGVKD. The junction had 19 bases not matched to a gene; V was cut back by 6 bases and J by 1 base. The CDR3 has 19 residues. Here the CDR3 reads CAISGGMTIGTGSSYEQYF. In DNA form, the CDR3 reads TGTGCCATCAGCGGGGGGATGACGATAGGGACAGGGTCATCCTACGAGCAGTACTTC.

The chain has TRBV4-2 and TRBJ1-1, with D maybe TRBD1 (5 bases). Germline-derived CDR1 and CDR2 are LGHNA and YNFKEQ. The CDR3 consists of 16 residues. With 4 bases removed from V and 3 bases from J, the gap between germline ends came to 18 bases. The CDR3 DNA reads TGTGCCAGCAGCCCCCTAATGGGGCTCCAGTACACTGAAGCTTTCTTT. It is translated as CASSPLMGLQYTEAFF.

The V gene is TRBV5-1, the J gene TRBJ2-2; TRBD1 matches 7 bases. This CDR3 spans 14 amino acids. Germline V gene sequence: CDR1 SGHRS, CDR2 YFSETQ. Trimming at V came to 2 bases and at J to 6 bases, leaving 4 bases not matched to a gene. CDR3 sequence (DNA): TGCGCCAGCAGCTTTCAGGGGGACGCCGGGGAGCTGTTTTTT. The encoded protein is CASSFQGDAGELFF.

This chain links TRBV5-1 with TRBJ1-4; 9 bases agree with TRBD1. V was clipped by 6 bases and J by 8 bases; unmatched bases: 14. Germline loops: CDR1 SGHRS, CDR2 YFSETQ. The CDR3 is 16 residues long. CDR3 nucleotides: TGCGCCAGCAACCACTACAGGGGGCGAGTAGAGGAAAAACTGTTTTTT. It encodes CASNHYRGRVEEKLFF.

This clone was counted a single time. The chain uses TRBV11-2 and TRBJ2-1; 9 nucleotides line up with TRBD2. The germline CDR1 and CDR2 sequences are SGHAT and FQNNGV. Trimming removed 1 base from V and 4 bases from J; junction bases left unmatched: 2. This CDR3 contains 15 residues. The CDR3 protein is CASSLGAGGYNEQFF. CDR3 nucleotides: TGTGCCAGCAGCTTAGGCGCGGGGGGGTACAATGAGCAGTTCTTC.

The chain is built from TRBV19 and TRBJ1-6, with TRBD1 matching 8 bases. Germline V lookup: CDR1 LNHDA, CDR2 SQIVND (reference sequence). The trim removed 8 bases at V and 9 bases at J, leaving 9 bases unmatched. The CDR3 length is 14 residues. CDR3: CASSAPGQASPLHF. The DNA for the CDR3 is TGTGCCAGTTCCGCGCCGGGACAGGCTTCACCCCTCCACTTT.

This clone was seen only once. The V and J genes are TRBV13 and TRBJ2-7, with D possibly being TRBD1 (5 bases). With 3 bases removed from V and 2 bases from J, the gap between germline ends came to 17 bases. Germline CDR1 and CDR2: PRHDT and FYEKMQ (reference sequence). The CDR3 is 16 amino acids. As DNA, the CDR3 is TGTGCCAGCAGCTTCAATCGCGACAGTCTAACCTACGAGCAGTACTTC. Its translation: CASSFNRDSLTYEQYF. Together with reference TRBV13 and TRBJ2-7, the CDR3 gives the full variable domain: AAGVIQSPRHLIKEKRETATLKCYPIPRHDTVYWYQQGPGQDPQFLISFYEKMQSDKGSIPDRFSAQQFSDYHSELNMSSLELGDSALYFCASSFNRDSLTYEQYFGPGTRLTVT.

The chain recombines TRBV2 with TRBJ1-5; D is uncertain. The CDR3 consists of 14 residues. Trimming left V 6 bases short and J 6 bases short, with 15 bases between. Germline V gene sequence: CDR1 SNHLY, CDR2 FYNNEI. CDR3 DNA sequence: TGTGCCAGCAGAGAACCGGGGTCGGGTCAGCCCCAGCATTTT. This sequence encodes CASREPGSGQPQHF.

V is TRBV7-2 and J is TRBJ2-2; 8 bases agree with TRBD2. CDR3 size: 18 residues. J gave up 1 base and V 1 base, and 8 bases lay outside the gene matches. Germline V gene data show CDR1 as SGHTA and CDR2 as FQGNSA. In DNA form, the CDR3 reads TGTGCCAGCAGCTTAGTTCTAGCGGGTGTTGGGAACACCGGGGAGCTGTTTTTT. Protein sequence: CASSLVLAGVGNTGELFF.

V is TRBV15 and J is TRBJ1-6; the match to TRBD1 covers 8 bases. The ends lost 0 bases at V and 7 bases at J; junction bases unmatched: 17. Germline V gene data show CDR1 as LNHNV and CDR2 as YYDKDF (reference sequence). This CDR3 is built from 20 residues. The CDR3 sequence is CATSRDSGQGVLGPNSPLHF. CDR3 DNA sequence: TGTGCCACCAGCAGAGATAGCGGACAGGGTGTACTGGGACCAAATTCACCCCTCCACTTT. Based on the CDR3 plus reference TRBV15 and TRBJ1-6, the full variable domain is DAMVIQNPRYQVTQFGKPVTLSCSQTLNHNVMYWYQQKSSQAPKLLFHYYDKDFNNEADTPDNFQSRRPNTSFCFLDIRSPGLGDTAMYLCATSRDSGQGVLGPNSPLHFGNGTRLTVT.

The chain combines TRBV19 with TRBJ2-1, with 7 bases identical to TRBD2. Germline V gene data show CDR1 as LNHDA and CDR2 as SQIVND (reference sequence). CDR3 size: 13 residues. The ends lost 3 bases at V and 9 bases at J; junction bases unmatched: 5. For the CDR3, the DNA is TGTGCCAGTAGTATGGGGAGGGAGAGTGAGCAGTTCTTC. Its translation: CASSMGRESEQFF. The full variable domain, in which reference TRBV19 and TRBJ2-1 provide the parts outside the CDR3, is DGGITQSPKYLFRKEGQNVTLSCEQNLNHDAMYWYRQDPGQGLRLIYYSQIVNDFQKGDIAEGYSVSREKKESFPLTVTSAQKNPTAFYLCASSMGRESEQFFGPGTRLTVL.

The chain couples TRBV4-1 to TRBJ2-7, with 8 bases identical to TRBD2. CDR3 length: 16 amino acids. The V gene's germline CDR1 is MGHRA and CDR2 YSYEKL. Trimming cost V 1 base and J 4 bases; bases outside gene matches: 9. The CDR3 loop is CASSQARVAGRYEQYF. CDR3 DNA: TGCGCCAGCAGCCAAGCTCGGGTAGCGGGGCGGTACGAGCAGTACTTC.

This clone has only a few counts. The V call is TRBV6-5, the J call TRBJ1-1, with D maybe TRBD1 (5 bases). V was trimmed by 8 bases and J by 0 bases, leaving 10 bases between them. The CDR3 contains 13 residues. CDR1 is MNHEY, CDR2 SVGAGI, per germline. Here the CDR3 DNA reads TGTGCCAGCCGTCGAGGGGTGAACACTGAAGCTTTCTTT. Residues: CASRRGVNTEAFF.

This sequence joins TRBV5-1 and TRBJ1-1, with a tentative D call TRBD1 (5 bases). Between the trimmed V and J ends, which lost 1 base and 6 bases, there was a span of 16 bases. The CDR3 is 15 residues long. In germline, CDR1 is SGHRS, CDR2 YFSETQ. The CDR3 DNA reads TGCGCCAGCAGCTTGTCAGGAGGGGAGGGCGCTGAAGCTTTCTTT. It codes for CASSLSGGEGAEAFF.

The sample holds one count of this clone. The chain carries TRBV7-2 and TRBJ1-2, with 8 bases that match TRBD1. Unmatched junction bases numbered 8, after V lost 2 bases and J lost 6 bases. Germline V CDR1 and CDR2: SGHTA, FQGNSA. The CDR3 loop spans 15 amino acids. The CDR3, as DNA: TGTGCCAGCAGCTTATTTTCAGGGGGCATCGATGGCTACACCTTC. Residues: CASSLFSGGIDGYTF.

The rearrangement links TRBV7-3 to TRBJ1-1; 9 positions match TRBD1. The CDR3 loop spans 15 amino acids. Germline V CDR1 and CDR2: SGHTA, FQGTGA. Unmatched junction bases numbered 1, after V lost 2 bases and J lost 0 bases. CDR3: CASSLGTGLNTEAFF. Written as DNA, the CDR3 is TGTGCCAGCAGCTTAGGGACAGGGCTGAACACTGAAGCTTTCTTT.

The chain joins TRBV18 to TRBJ1-5, with D tentatively TRBD1 (5 bases). The CDR3 has 15 residues. Germline V lookup: CDR1 KGHSH, CDR2 LQKENI. The V end was cut by 4 bases, the J end by 3 bases, with 13 bases between. Here the CDR3 DNA reads TGTGCCAGCTCACTTACTCAGGGAAACAATCAGCCCCAGCATTTT. Amino acids: CASSLTQGNNQPQHF.

The genes are TRBV6-1 and TRBJ1-6; TRBD1 is a possible D gene (6 bases). Germline V gene sequence: CDR1 MNHNS, CDR2 SASEGT. This CDR3 has 15 amino acids. Trimming took 1 base from V and 9 from J, leaving 13 bases between them. The CDR3 DNA sequence: TGTGCCAGCAGTGAAGGGGTCTTAGGGGGTTCACCCCTCCACTTT. It is translated as CASSEGVLGGSPLHF.

The chain employs TRBV7-9 and TRBJ2-6; D unresolved. Germline V gene sequence: CDR1 SEHNR, CDR2 FQNEAQ (reference sequence). The V end lost 5 bases, the J end lost 4 bases, and 12 bases lay between the germline ends. The CDR3 is 15 residues long. The CDR3 coding sequence is TGTGCCAGCAGCCCCCACTCGGCCGGGGCCAACGTCCTGACTTTC. It encodes CASSPHSAGANVLTF.

CDR3 residues: CASSLVAGSSKTQYF. For the CDR3, the DNA is TGCGCCAGCAGCTTGGTAGCGGGGTCCAGCAAGACCCAGTACTTC. The chain links TRBV5-1 to TRBJ2-5; 8 nucleotides agree with TRBD2. This CDR3 spans 15 amino acids. Germline V gene lookup returns CDR1 SGHRS and CDR2 YFSETQ. Trimming took 0 bases from V and 6 from J; bases not matched to a gene: 7.

The rearrangement links TRBV19 to TRBJ1-1, with D unclear. CDR1 and CDR2 from the germline V gene are LNHDA and SQIVND (reference sequence). The V end lost 3 bases, the J end lost 4 bases, and 12 bases lay between the germline ends. The CDR3 contains 14 residues. The CDR3 DNA reads as TGTGCCAGTAGTATCACCGGGGTGAGCACTGAAGCTTTCTTT. Encoded protein: CASSITGVSTEAFF.

The genes are TRBV6-5 and TRBJ1-3; D is unresolved. Germline CDR1 reads MNHEY; CDR2 reads SVGAGI. This CDR3 spans 16 amino acids. Trimming left V 0 bases short and J 0 bases short, with 9 bases between. The CDR3 nucleotides are TGTGCCAGCAGTTACTCGGCACGTTACTCTGGAAACACCATATATTTT. This translates into CASSYSARYSGNTIYF.

This rearrangement joins TRBV28 to TRBJ1-2, with D perhaps matching TRBD1 (6 bases). The CDR3 runs 16 residues. V dropped 3 bases and J dropped 3 bases, with 17 bases sitting between them. Germline lookup yields CDR1 MDHEN and CDR2 SYDVKM. CDR3 bases: TGTGCCAGCAGTTTTCCTCCAGGGGAGAAGGACTATGGCTACACCTTC. This codes for CASSFPPGEKDYGYTF.

This clone showed up just once. V gene TRBV5-1 combines with J gene TRBJ2-3; TRBD1 matches 8 bases. This CDR3 has 14 residues. V was clipped by 5 bases and J by 3 bases; unmatched bases: 5. Germline values: CDR1 SGHRS, CDR2 YFSETQ. The CDR3, as DNA: TGCGCCAGCAGAGCCAGGGGGCTTACAGATACGCAGTATTTT. This translates into CASRARGLTDTQYF.